Below are 8 T cell receptor beta chains sequenced from a single sample in a study of T-cell memory formation after mild COVID-19. TCRdb ran MiXCR on the 5' RACE reads and lists one entry per CDR3 protein. This table has around 140,000 distinct CDR3 sequences, 6% to 7% appearing once. Sequencing was carried out using PBMCs or a T cell subset sorted from them (not recorded which). Every receptor here comes from an adult woman who had mild COVID-19 (a few samples of this study predate the infection). Cell type and time point are not known.

This clonotype was recorded many times. This rearrangement joins TRBV20-1 to TRBJ2-7; D ambiguous. This CDR3 contains 13 residues. The ends were cut back, 6 bases at V and 0 bases at J, with 12 bases in the middle. In germline, CDR1 is DFQATT, CDR2 SNEGSKA (reference sequence). The CDR3 reads CSALQLVSYEQYF. In DNA form, the CDR3 reads TGCAGTGCCCTCCAGCTGGTCTCCTACGAGCAGTACTTC.

This clonotype appeared many times. The chain uses TRBV7-2 and TRBJ2-1; possibly TRBD1 or TRBD2 for D (5 bases each). V lost 5 bases and J lost 0, with 14 bases in between. Germline V gene data show CDR1 as SGHTA and CDR2 as FQGNSA. CDR3 length: 16 amino acids. The CDR3 coding sequence is TGTGCCAGCAGCGGCAGGGCGGGCGGCTCCTACAATGAGCAGTTCTTC. It encodes CASSGRAGGSYNEQFF.

This sequence joins TRBV7-2 and TRBJ1-3, with D tentatively TRBD1 (6 bases). Trimming shortened V by 4 bases and J by 3 bases, and 16 bases separated the two germline ends. The CDR3 covers 16 residues. Germline V gene sequence: CDR1 SGHTA, CDR2 FQGNSA. CDR3 loop: CASSSGVGGNGNTIYF. CDR3 nucleotides: TGTGCCAGCAGCTCAGGGGTCGGTGGGAATGGAAACACCATATATTTT.

This rearrangement joins TRBV29-1 to TRBJ2-2; 7 bases fit TRBD2. Germline values: CDR1 SQVTM, CDR2 ANQGSEA. The CDR3 has 14 residues. With V trimmed by 2 bases and J by 4 bases, 4 bases remained unmatched. The CDR3 region is CSVEYGGGTGELFF. CDR3 nucleotide sequence: TGCAGCGTTGAATATGGGGGGGGCACCGGGGAGCTGTTTTTT.

CDR3 amino acids: CAWSPSTHYGYTF. The CDR3 nucleotides read TGTGCCTGGAGTCCCTCCACTCACTATGGCTACACCTTC. The genes are TRBV30 and TRBJ1-2; D gene unclear. V was clipped by 2 bases and J by 3 bases, with 10 bases between them. CDR3 size: 13 residues. Per germline, CDR1 GTSNPN and CDR2 SVGIG (reference sequence).

This clonotype has only a few counts. The chain joins TRBV3-1 to TRBJ1-1, with TRBD1 matching over 8 bases. CDR1 LGHDT and CDR2 YNNKEL come from the germline V gene (reference sequence). This CDR3 contains 14 residues. With 1 base clipped from V and 5 bases from J, the junction kept 3 bases outside the gene matches. The CDR3 loop reads CASSQAGGLTEAFF. DNA of the CDR3: TGTGCCAGCAGCCAAGCAGGGGGCTTAACTGAAGCTTTCTTT.

This clonotype has a count of ten or more. The chain carries TRBV7-2 and TRBJ2-2; maybe TRBD2 (5 bases). The CDR3 loop spans 16 amino acids. Germline CDR1 SGHTA, CDR2 FQGNSA. Trimming cost V 0 bases and J 0 bases, with 8 bases left between them. As DNA, the CDR3 is TGTGCCAGCAGCTTAGCTGGGAGTTCGAACACCGGGGAGCTGTTTTTT. Translation gives CASSLAGSSNTGELFF.

The chain combines TRBV3-1 with TRBJ2-6; D unresolved. The length of the CDR3 is 14 residues. Trimming took off 3 bases at V and 0 bases at J, with 3 bases between the two ends. Germline V gene sequence: CDR1 LGHDT, CDR2 YNNKEL (reference sequence). The CDR3 region has the DNA TGTGCCAGCAGCCAGGGCTCTGGGGCCAACGTCCTGACTTTC. It translates to CASSQGSGANVLTF.